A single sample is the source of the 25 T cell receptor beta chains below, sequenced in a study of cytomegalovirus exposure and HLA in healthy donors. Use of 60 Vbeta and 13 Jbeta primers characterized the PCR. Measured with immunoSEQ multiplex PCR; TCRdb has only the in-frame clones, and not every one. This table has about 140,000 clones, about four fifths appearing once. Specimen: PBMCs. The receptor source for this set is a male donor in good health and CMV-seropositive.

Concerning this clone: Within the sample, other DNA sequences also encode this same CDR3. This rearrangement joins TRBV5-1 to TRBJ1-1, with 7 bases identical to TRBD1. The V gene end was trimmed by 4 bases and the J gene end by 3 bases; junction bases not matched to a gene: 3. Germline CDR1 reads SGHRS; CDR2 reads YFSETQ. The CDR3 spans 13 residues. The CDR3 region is CASSSQGDTEAFF. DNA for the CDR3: TGCGCCAGCAGCAGCCAGGGGGACACTGAAGCTTTCTTT.

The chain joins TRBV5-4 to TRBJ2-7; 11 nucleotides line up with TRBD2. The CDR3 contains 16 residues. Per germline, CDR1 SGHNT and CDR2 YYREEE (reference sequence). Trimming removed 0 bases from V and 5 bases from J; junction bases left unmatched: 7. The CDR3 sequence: CASSLAALAGVDEQYF. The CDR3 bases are TGTGCCAGCAGCTTGGCCGCACTAGCGGGAGTAGACGAGCAGTACTTC.

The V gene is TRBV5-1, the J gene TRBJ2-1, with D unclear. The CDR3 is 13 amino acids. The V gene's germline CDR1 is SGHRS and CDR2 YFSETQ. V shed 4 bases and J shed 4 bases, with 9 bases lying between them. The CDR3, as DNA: TGCGCCAGCAGCGGCACAACATACAATGAGCAGTTCTTC. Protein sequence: CASSGTTYNEQFF. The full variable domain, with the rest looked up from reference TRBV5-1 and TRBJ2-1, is KAGVTQTPRYLIKTRGQQVTLSCSPISGHRSVSWYQQTPGQGLQFLFEYFSETQRNKGNFPGRFSGRQFSNSRSEMNVSTLELGDSALYLCASSGTTYNEQFFGPGTRLTVL.

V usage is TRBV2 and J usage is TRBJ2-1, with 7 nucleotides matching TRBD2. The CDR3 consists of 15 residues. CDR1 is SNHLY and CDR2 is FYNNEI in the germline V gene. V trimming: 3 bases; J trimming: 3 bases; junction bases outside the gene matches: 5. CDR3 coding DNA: TGTGCCAGCAGTGAGAGCGGGGAACTCTACAATGAGCAGTTCTTC. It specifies CASSESGELYNEQFF.

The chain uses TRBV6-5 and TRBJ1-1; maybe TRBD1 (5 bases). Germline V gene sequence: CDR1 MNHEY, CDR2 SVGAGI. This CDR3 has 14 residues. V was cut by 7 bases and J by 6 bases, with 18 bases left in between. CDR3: CASTMGPQKAEAFF. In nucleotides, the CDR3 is TGTGCCAGCACCATGGGGCCCCAGAAGGCTGAAGCTTTCTTT.

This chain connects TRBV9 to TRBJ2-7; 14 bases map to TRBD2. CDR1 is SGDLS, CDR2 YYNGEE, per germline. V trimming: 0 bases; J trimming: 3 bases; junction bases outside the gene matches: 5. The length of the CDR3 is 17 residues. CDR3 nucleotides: TGTGCCAGCAGCGTAGGACTAGCGGGAGGGCTTGTCTACGAGCAGTACTTC. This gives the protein CASSVGLAGGLVYEQYF. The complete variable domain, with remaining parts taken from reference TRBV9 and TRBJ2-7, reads DSGVTQTPKHLITATGQRVTLRCSPRSGDLSVYWYQQSLDQGLQFLIQYYNGEERAKGNILERFSAQQFPDLHSELNLSSLELGDSALYFCASSVGLAGGLVYEQYFGPGTRLTVT.

CDR3 sequence: CASSLYVEGGGGYTF. DNA of the CDR3: TGTGCCAGCAGCTTATATGTTGAAGGGGGGGGTGGCTACACCTTC. The V call is TRBV5-4, the J call TRBJ1-2, with D possibly matching TRBD1 (6 bases). Germline lookup yields CDR1 SGHNT and CDR2 YYREEE (reference sequence). Trimming removed 2 bases at V and 7 bases at J, with 18 bases between. There are 15 residues in the CDR3.

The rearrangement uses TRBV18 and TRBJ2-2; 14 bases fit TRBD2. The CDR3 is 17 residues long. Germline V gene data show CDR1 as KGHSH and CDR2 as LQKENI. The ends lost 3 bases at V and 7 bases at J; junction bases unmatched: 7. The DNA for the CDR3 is TGTGCCAGCTCACCGGGGACTAGCGGGAGAGTCGGCGGGGAGCTGTTTTTT. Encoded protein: CASSPGTSGRVGGELFF.

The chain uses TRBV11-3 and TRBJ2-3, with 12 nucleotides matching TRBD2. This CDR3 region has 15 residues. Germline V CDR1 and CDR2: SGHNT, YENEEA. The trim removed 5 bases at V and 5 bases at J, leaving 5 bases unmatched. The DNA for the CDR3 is TGTGCCAGCAGCGCTAGCGGGAGGGCCGGAGATACGCAGTATTTT. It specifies CASSASGRAGDTQYF.

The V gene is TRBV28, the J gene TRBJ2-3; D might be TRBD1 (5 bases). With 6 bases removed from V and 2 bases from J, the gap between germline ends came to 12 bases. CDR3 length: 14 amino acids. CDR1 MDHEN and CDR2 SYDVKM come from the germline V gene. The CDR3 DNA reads TGTGCCAGCAGCCAGACAGAAGTCACAGATACGCAGTATTTT. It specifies CASSQTEVTDTQYF.

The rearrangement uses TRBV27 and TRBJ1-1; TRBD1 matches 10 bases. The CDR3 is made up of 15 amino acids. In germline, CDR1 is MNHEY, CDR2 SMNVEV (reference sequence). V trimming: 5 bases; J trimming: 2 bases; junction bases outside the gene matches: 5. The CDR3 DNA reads TGTGCCAGCAGTGCCGACAGGGGGCACAACACTGAAGCTTTCTTT. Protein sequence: CASSADRGHNTEAFF.

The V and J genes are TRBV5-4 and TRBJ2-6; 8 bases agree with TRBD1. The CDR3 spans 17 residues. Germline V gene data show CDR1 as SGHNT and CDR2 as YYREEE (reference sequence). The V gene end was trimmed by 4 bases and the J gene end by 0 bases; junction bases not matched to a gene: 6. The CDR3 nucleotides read TGTGCCAGCAGCCGGGGACAGGACCTCTCTGGGGCCAACGTCCTGACTTTC. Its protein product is CASSRGQDLSGANVLTF.

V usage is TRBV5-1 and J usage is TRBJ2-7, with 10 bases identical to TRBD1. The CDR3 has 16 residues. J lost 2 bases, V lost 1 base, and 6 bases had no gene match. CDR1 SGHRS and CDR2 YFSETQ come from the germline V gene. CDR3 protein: CASSLTGTGATYEQYF. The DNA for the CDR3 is TGCGCCAGCAGCTTGACAGGGACAGGGGCTACCTACGAGCAGTACTTC.

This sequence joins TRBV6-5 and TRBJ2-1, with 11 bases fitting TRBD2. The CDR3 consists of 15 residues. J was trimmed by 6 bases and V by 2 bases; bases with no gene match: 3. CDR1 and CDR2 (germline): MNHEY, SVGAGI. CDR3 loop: CASSYGLAGGNEQFF. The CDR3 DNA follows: TGTGCCAGCAGTTACGGGCTAGCGGGAGGCAATGAGCAGTTCTTC.

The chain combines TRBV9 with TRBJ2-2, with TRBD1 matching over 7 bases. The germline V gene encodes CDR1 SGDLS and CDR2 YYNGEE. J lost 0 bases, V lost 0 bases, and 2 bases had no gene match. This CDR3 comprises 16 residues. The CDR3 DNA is TGTGCCAGCAGCGTAGGAGGGACAGCGAACACCGGGGAGCTGTTTTTT. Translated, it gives CASSVGGTANTGELFF.

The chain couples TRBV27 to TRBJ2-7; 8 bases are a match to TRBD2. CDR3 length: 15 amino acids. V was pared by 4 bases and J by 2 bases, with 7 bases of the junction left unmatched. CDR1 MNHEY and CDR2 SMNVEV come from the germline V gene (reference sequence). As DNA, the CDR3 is TGTGCCAGCAGTTCCCAAGCGGGGGAAACCTACGAGCAGTACTTC. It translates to CASSSQAGETYEQYF.

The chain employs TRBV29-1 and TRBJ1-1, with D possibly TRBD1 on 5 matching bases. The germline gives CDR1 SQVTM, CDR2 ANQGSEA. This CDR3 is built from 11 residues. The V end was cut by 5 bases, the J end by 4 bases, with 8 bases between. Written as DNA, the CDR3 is TGCAGCGTTCAGGGTGCCACTGAAGCTTTCTTT. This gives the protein CSVQGATEAFF. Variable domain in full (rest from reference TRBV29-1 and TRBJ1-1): SAVISQKPSRDICQRGTSLTIQCQVDSQVTMMFWYRQQPGQSLTLIATANQGSEATYESGFVIDKFPISRPNLTFSTLTVSNMSPEDSSIYLCSVQGATEAFFGQGTRLTVV.

The CDR3 nucleotides read TGCAGCGTTGAACTGACAGGGGGCACCTTCTATGGCTACACCTTC. Translating gives CSVELTGGTFYGYTF. The V and J genes are TRBV29-1 and TRBJ1-2; 10 bases are a match to TRBD1. V shed 2 bases, J shed 4 bases, and the junction held 7 bases outside the gene matches. Germline CDR1 reads SQVTM; CDR2 reads ANQGSEA. The CDR3 sequence is 15 residues long.

This chain's CDR3 is CASNPGDSTDTQYF. The CDR3 bases are TGCGCCAGCAACCCAGGGGATAGCACAGATACGCAGTATTTT. This chain uses TRBV5-1 with TRBJ2-3; a possible D gene is TRBD1 (6 bases). Trimming pared 6 bases from V and 0 bases from J, leaving 11 bases between. Germline-derived CDR1 and CDR2 are SGHRS and YFSETQ. There are 14 residues in the CDR3.

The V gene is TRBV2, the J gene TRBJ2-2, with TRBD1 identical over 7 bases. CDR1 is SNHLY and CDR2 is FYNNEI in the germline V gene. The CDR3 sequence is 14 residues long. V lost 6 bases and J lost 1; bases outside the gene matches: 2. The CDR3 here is CASRTGRNTGELFF. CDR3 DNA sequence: TGTGCCAGCAGGACAGGGAGGAACACCGGGGAGCTGTTTTTT.

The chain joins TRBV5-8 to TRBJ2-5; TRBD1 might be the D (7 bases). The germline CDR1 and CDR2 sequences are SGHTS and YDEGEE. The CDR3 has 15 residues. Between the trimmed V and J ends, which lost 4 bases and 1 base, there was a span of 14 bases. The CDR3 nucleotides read TGTGCCAGCAGCGCGGGACAGTGGGTCCAAGAGACCCAGTACTTC. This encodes CASSAGQWVQETQYF.

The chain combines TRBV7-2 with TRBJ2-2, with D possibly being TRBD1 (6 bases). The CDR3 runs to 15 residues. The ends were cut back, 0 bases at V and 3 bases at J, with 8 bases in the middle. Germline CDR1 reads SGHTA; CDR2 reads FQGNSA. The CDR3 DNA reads TGTGCCAGCAGCTTAGCCGACAGGTACACCGGGGAGCTGTTTTTT. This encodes CASSLADRYTGELFF.

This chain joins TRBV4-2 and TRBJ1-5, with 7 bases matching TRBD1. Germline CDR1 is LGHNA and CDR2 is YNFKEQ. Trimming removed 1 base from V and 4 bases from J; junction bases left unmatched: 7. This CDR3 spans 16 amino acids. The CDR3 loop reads CASSQVRSGGNQPQHF. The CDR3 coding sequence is TGTGCCAGCAGCCAAGTGAGGTCAGGGGGGAATCAGCCCCAGCATTTT.

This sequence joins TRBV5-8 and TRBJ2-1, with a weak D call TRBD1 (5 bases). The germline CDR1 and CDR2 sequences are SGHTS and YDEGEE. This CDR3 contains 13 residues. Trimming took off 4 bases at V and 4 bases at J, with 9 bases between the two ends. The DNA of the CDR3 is TGTGCCAGCAGCCCCGACAGTTACAATGAGCAGTTCTTC. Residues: CASSPDSYNEQFF.

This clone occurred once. CDR3 in DNA: TGTGCCAGCGGGCCGACCGAGAGTCAGTATTTT. Amino acid sequence: CASGPTESQYF. V and J are TRBV6-6 and TRBJ2-3; D not certain. Looked up from germline, CDR1 is MNHNY and CDR2 is SVGAGI (reference sequence). V lost 8 bases to trimming and J lost 12 bases, with 15 bases between them. This CDR3 spans 11 amino acids.